The next 17 T cell receptor beta chains were all read from a single sample in a study of blood T cell repertoires in COVID-19. Clones were read by immunoSEQ multiplex PCR, and TCRdb kept only the in-frame ones, dropping some. The sample shows under 250,000 clones, roughly 79% of them seen only once. The sample comprised PBMCs or T cells enriched from blood (not recorded which). The receptors shown here come from a woman between 45 and 60 years old with acute COVID-19.

This clone was recorded a few times. This chain uses TRBV9 with TRBJ2-3; D unclear. Germline V CDR1 and CDR2: SGDLS, YYNGEE. The CDR3 length is 13 residues. V dropped 3 bases and J dropped 3 bases, with 8 bases sitting between them. The CDR3 DNA is TGTGCCAGCAGCGAGCCTTGGACAGATACGCAGTATTTT. It is translated as CASSEPWTDTQYF.

This chain connects TRBV6-2 or TRBV6-3 to TRBJ2-6; no clear D gene. Germline lookup yields CDR1 MNHEY and CDR2 SVGEGT. This CDR3 is 15 amino acids long. Trimming stripped 6 bases from V and 2 bases from J, with 11 bases between. CDR3 in DNA: TGTGCCAGCAGCCAAGGAGCCCCTGGGGCCAACGTCCTGACTTTC. Its protein product is CASSQGAPGANVLTF.

This chain connects TRBV3-1 (or the pseudogene TRBV3-2) to TRBJ2-7, with a possible D match to TRBD1 (6 bases). Germline V gene sequence: CDR1 LGHDT, CDR2 YNNKEL (reference sequence). The CDR3 loop spans 16 amino acids. Between the trimmed V and J ends, which lost 0 bases and 5 bases, there was a span of 17 bases. CDR3 nucleotide sequence: TGTGCCAGCAGCCAAGATTACGGACAGATCCGAGACGAGCAGTACTTC. This translates into CASSQDYGQIRDEQYF.

This chain uses TRBV9 with TRBJ2-1; 13 bases map to TRBD2. Germline lookup yields CDR1 SGDLS and CDR2 YYNGEE. The CDR3 totals 19 residues. V lost 4 bases to trimming and J lost 2 bases; unmatched junction nucleotides: 12. The chain's CDR3 is CASSPGTSGIQSAYNEQFF. CDR3 in DNA: TGTGCCAGCAGCCCCGGGACTAGCGGGATTCAGTCGGCCTACAATGAGCAGTTCTTC. The variable domain in full, completed from reference TRBV9 and TRBJ2-1, reads DSGVTQTPKHLITATGQRVTLRCSPRSGDLSVYWYQQSLDQGLQFLIQYYNGEERAKGNILERFSAQQFPDLHSELNLSSLELGDSALYFCASSPGTSGIQSAYNEQFFGPGTRLTVL.

As concerns this clone: The same CDR3 can be traced to other DNA sequences in this sample. V usage is TRBV2 and J usage is TRBJ1-5, with 9 bases that match TRBD1. V shed 6 bases, J shed 4 bases, and the junction held 4 bases outside the gene matches. The CDR3 sequence is 14 residues long. Germline V gene sequence: CDR1 SNHLY, CDR2 FYNNEI. The CDR3 coding sequence is TGTGCCAGCAGGGGACAGGGTAGGAATCAGCCCCAGCATTTT. Protein: CASRGQGRNQPQHF.

The chain combines TRBV6-6 with TRBJ2-1; 11 nucleotides align to TRBD1. CDR3 length: 16 residues. V gave up 2 bases and J gave up 7 bases; unmatched junction bases: 7. CDR1 is MNHNY and CDR2 is SVGAGI in the germline V gene (reference sequence). CDR3 loop: CASSYVGQGAKNEQFF. The CDR3 nucleotides are TGTGCCAGCAGTTACGTTGGACAGGGGGCGAAAAATGAGCAGTTCTTC.

This rearrangement joins TRBV19 to TRBJ2-2, with 8 bases identical to TRBD1. The CDR3 extends over 15 amino acids. Per the germline V gene, CDR1 is LNHDA and CDR2 is SQIVND (reference sequence). J gave up 4 bases and V 3 bases, and 4 bases lay outside the gene matches. The DNA of the CDR3 is TGTGCCAGTAGTATCAGGGGGCTTGTCACCGGGGAGCTGTTTTTT. This gives the protein CASSIRGLVTGELFF.

CDR3 bases: TGTGCCAGCAGTTTACCGACACTCCCGACAGGGGTGGACTATGGCTACACCTTC. Residues: CASSLPTLPTGVDYGYTF. The V and J genes are TRBV28 and TRBJ1-2; 8 nucleotides align to TRBD1. The CDR3 is 18 residues long. V shed 2 bases, J shed 3 bases, and the junction held 14 bases outside the gene matches. CDR1 is MDHEN and CDR2 is SYDVKM in the germline V gene.

This rearrangement joins TRBV19 to TRBJ1-2, with a weak D call TRBD1 (5 bases). This CDR3 contains 14 residues. The V and J ends lost 4 bases and 8 bases respectively, with 17 bases between them. Per germline, CDR1 LNHDA and CDR2 SQIVND (reference sequence). The CDR3 bases are TGTGCCAGTAGTACGGACGGCTGGTGGGGCGGCTACACCTTC. This translates into CASSTDGWWGGYTF.

V and J are TRBV5-1 and TRBJ1-2; perhaps TRBD1 as D (5 bases). V was cut by 4 bases and J by 5 bases, with 12 bases left in between. The germline V gene encodes CDR1 SGHRS and CDR2 YFSETQ. There are 13 residues in the CDR3. CDR3 DNA: TGCGCCAGCAGCGAGACAGTGGGGTATGGCTACACCTTC. Translated, it gives CASSETVGYGYTF.

The chain is built from TRBV7-6 and TRBJ1-4; D might be TRBD1 (5 bases). Trimming shortened V by 3 bases and J by 8 bases, and 16 bases separated the two germline ends. The CDR3 runs 15 residues. CDR1 is SGHVS, CDR2 FNYEAQ, per germline. The CDR3 reads CASSLSSGIREKLFF. CDR3 nucleotide sequence: TGTGCCAGCAGCTTGTCCTCAGGGATCAGGGAAAAACTGTTTTTT.

The V gene is TRBV7-9, the J gene TRBJ1-2; D ambiguous. CDR3 length: 12 amino acids. The V and J ends lost 6 bases and 8 bases respectively, with 13 bases between them. Germline V gene lookup returns CDR1 SEHNR and CDR2 FQNEAQ (reference sequence). The CDR3 loop is CASSETLNGYTF. In DNA, the CDR3 is TGTGCCAGCAGTGAGACTCTTAACGGCTACACCTTC.

V and J are TRBV5-4 and TRBJ1-5; the D is unclear. V was cut by 0 bases and J by 2 bases, with 9 bases left in between. Germline V lookup: CDR1 SGHNT, CDR2 YYREEE (reference sequence). The CDR3 runs 15 residues. DNA of the CDR3: TGTGCCAGCAGCTTGGGCGGCGTCGGCAATCAGCCCCAGCATTTT. It is translated as CASSLGGVGNQPQHF.

This clone was seen a few times. The CDR3 nucleotides are TGTGCCAGCAGTGAATATGGGCAGTCCTATAATTCACCCCTCCACTTT. Translated, it gives CASSEYGQSYNSPLHF. The chain has TRBV25-1 and TRBJ1-6; no clear D. The germline V and J ends were trimmed by 0 bases and 1 base, with 7 bases remaining between them. In germline, CDR1 is MGHDK, CDR2 SYGVNS. The CDR3 loop spans 16 amino acids.

This clone occurred a few times. The chain recombines TRBV5-5 with TRBJ1-2, with D perhaps TRBD1 (6 bases). The CDR3 runs 16 residues. V was pared by 3 bases and J by 5 bases, with 20 bases between. Germline V lookup: CDR1 SGHKS, CDR2 YYEKEE (reference sequence). The CDR3 bases are TGTGCCAGCAGCTCACAGGGCCAAAACGGTCATTATGGCTACACCTTC. This sequence encodes CASSSQGQNGHYGYTF.

The gene calls are TRBV5-4 and TRBJ2-1; TRBD1 matches 7 bases. The CDR3 consists of 15 residues. Germline values: CDR1 SGHNT, CDR2 YYREEE (reference sequence). The V segment lost 0 bases and the J segment 9 bases; nucleotides outside the gene matches: 9. Written as DNA, the CDR3 is TGTGCCAGCAGCTTGGGGGACAGCCCATTCACTGAGCAGTTCTTC. This codes for CASSLGDSPFTEQFF.

The V and J genes are TRBV5-4 and TRBJ2-4, with TRBD1 matching 11 bases. The germline V gene encodes CDR1 SGHNT and CDR2 YYREEE (reference sequence). J gave up 8 bases and V 3 bases, and 1 base lay outside the gene matches. CDR3 length equals 13 residues. The CDR3 protein is CASSWDRGDIQYF. Written as DNA, the CDR3 is TGTGCCAGCAGCTGGGACAGGGGGGACATTCAGTACTTC.